This entry describes one TCR beta chain. Sequencing was performed with immunoSEQ multiplex PCR; in TCRdb, only in-frame clones are kept and a portion is missing. The sample lists approximately 110,000 clones, about 94% occurring once. The donors belonged to the approximately 110-subject validation cohort, separate from the approximately 700-subject first cohort. The sample comes from a study of cytomegalovirus exposure and HLA in healthy donors. Study background: The approximately 120 validation repertoires were reported in a later analysis to have been generated on the same platform as the roughly 680 first-cohort repertoires.

V shed 1 base and J 8 bases; nucleotides not matched to a gene: 13. The CDR3 spans 16 residues. Germline V gene sequence: CDR1 SGHKS, CDR2 YYEKEE (reference sequence). The J gene is TRBJ1-2, the V gene TRBV5-5; 8 nucleotides line up with TRBD1. The sequencing input was PBMCs. This TCR derives from a woman aged 18-35 years in good health and CMV-seronegative. CDR3 nucleotide sequence: TGTGCCAGCAGCTTGTTTCCGGACAGGGAGTACGGCGGCTACACCTTC. Amino acids: CASSLFPDREYGGYTF. The entire variable domain, with the rest obtained from reference TRBV5-5 and TRBJ1-2, is as follows: DAGVTQSPTHLIKTRGQQVTLRCSPISGHKSVSWYQQVLGQGPQFIFQYYEKEERGRGNFPDRFSARQFPNYSSELNVNALLLGDSALYLCASSLFPDREYGGYTFGSGTRLTVV.